This entry describes one T cell receptor beta chain. Its antigen is unknown. No base-level quality is on record; no much larger clone is a single base apart. The CDR3 holds 14 amino acids from the cysteine to the phenylalanine. Only CDR3 DNA remains: 42 bases, in frame from the first base. Trimming costs V 4 bases and J 0 bases, and their ends lie 6 bases apart. For CDR1 and CDR2, the germline V gene lists MNHEY and SVGEGT. This entry is derived from a study of T and B cells in COVID-19 patients (dated by TCRdb to about 2020). About the full investigation: Using TRB and IGH repertoire sequencing of peripheral blood, the study characterized adaptive immunity in COVID-19 patients who had active infection or had recovered. A couple of patients belonged to both the recovered and active cohorts because samples were available from active disease and after recovery. As many as 9 follow-up blood samples were taken per patient, and some of the samples covered different disease stages within the same individual. Median age was about 30 years in the recovered cohort versus under 70 years in the active-infection cohort. An age-matched reference group of approximately 39 healthy donors negative for COVID-19 antibodies served as the comparison for repertoire analyses. A recovered cohort was made up of 15 to 19 patients contributing approximately 22 samples, mostly after mild to moderate COVID-19 managed as outpatients. Over 7 million TCR sequences were analysed from a TCR and BCR sequence repository that comprised a few dozen patients and some 67 time points. Comorbidities linked to unfavorable COVID-19 outcome were present in most of the 20 patients in the active-infection cohort. In the active-infection cohort, about 55% of the 20 patients were critically ill and required mechanical ventilation or ECMO.

Paper-wide results and their limitations: In patients with COVID-19, the usage of TRBV/TRBJ genes was reported to be strongly skewed. Specific T cell subsets (CD4+/Treg/CD8+) and sorted SARS-CoV-2-responsive or tetramer+ T cells had not yet been sequenced, and these experiments were ongoing. A total of about 2,400 TCR clusters were exclusive to the recovered cohort, and approximately 31 of those clusters were low-pGen clusters. Few blood samples were available from mildly ill patients while symptoms were present, and early samples from severe cases were likewise scarce. The cohort was considered too small for HLA contributions to COVID-19 susceptibility or severity to be assessed. TRB repertoires were highly clonal in active COVID-19, whereas diversity and richness at recovery rose above healthy donor levels. The reported TCR clusters were stated to require prospective validation before clinical use.

Genomic DNA extracted from blood was used in amounts of roughly 250-550 ng for amplification of TRB repertoires. TCRdb names Illumina MiSeq as the instrument used. TRB rearrangements were amplified by multiplex PCR with BIOMED2 TRB-A/B primer pools. Illumina-compatible adapters and 7-nucleotide sample barcodes were added to the amplicons in two consecutive PCRs. Phusion HS II polymerase was used for all library PCRs. The amplicons were purified from gel with the NucleoSpin Gel and PCR Clean-up kit, measured on Qubit, and combined at 4 nM. Amplicon pool quality was checked on an Agilent 2100 Bioanalyzer before Illumina next-generation sequencing. In the source study's methods: Annotation of TRB rearrangements was done in MiXCR 3.0.8 with the default MiXCR reference library. Non-productive reads and sequences with fewer than 2 reads were excluded, and each unique CDR3 nucleotide sequence counted as one clone. Clonality, diversity, richness and V-J gene usage were calculated in R 3.5.1. GLIPH2 was used for TCR clustering by CDR3 similarity, and generation probabilities were calculated by OLGA. Only GLIPH2 clusters with at least four unique TCR clonotypes present in at least three individuals were retained. Through fastp at Q25 and MiXCR, TCRdb rebuilt clones from the public reads, retaining in-frame beta chains. Duplicate CDR3 protein sequences are folded into a single record with the most common DNA and genes. It is TCRdb's table, rather than the study itself, that gives the V and J calls and clone size. A total of roughly 7,400 distinct CDR3 sequences appear in this sample, approximately 24% of them only once. The ten largest account for 11% of the sample.

Here the chain combines TRBV6-2 or TRBV6-3 and TRBJ1-4; too little of a D gene remains to name it. The receptor comes from a human donor with active COVID-19. Material for sequencing was blood. This receptor has the CDR3 CASSSPATNEKLFF. The DNA sequence follows: TGTGCCAGCAGTTCCCCCGCAACTAATGAAAAACTGTTTTTT.